This entry lists 22 T cell receptor beta chains sequenced from one sample in a study of blood T cells in healthy people across ages. A J-beta primer mix and a sample-barcoded 5' primer were used in a second PCR of about 7 to 12 cycles. TCRdb re-called the 5' RACE reads through MiXCR, storing one row per CDR3 protein. The table shows about 580,000 distinct CDR3 sequences, with around half occurring only once. The specimen was blood. The receptors derive from a man older than 75 in good health.

This chain uses TRBV5-1 with TRBJ2-1; possibly TRBD1 for D (7 bases). Germline CDR1 and CDR2: SGHRS and YFSETQ. The CDR3 consists of 14 residues. V gave up 7 bases and J gave up 6 bases, with 17 bases separating them. In DNA, the CDR3 is TGCGCCAGCTGCGCGGAGGGACAGCGCAATGAGCAGTTCTTC. This sequence encodes CASCAEGQRNEQFF. Based on the CDR3 plus reference TRBV5-1 and TRBJ2-1, the full variable domain is KAGVTQTPRYLIKTRGQQVTLSCSPISGHRSVSWYQQTPGQGLQFLFEYFSETQRNKGNFPGRFSGRQFSNSRSEMNVSTLELGDSALYLCASCAEGQRNEQFFGPGTRLTVL.

The chain is built from TRBV27 and TRBJ2-1, with 12 bases that match TRBD2. The CDR3 is 20 residues long. J was trimmed by 7 bases and V by 0 bases; bases with no gene match: 16. CDR1 MNHEY and CDR2 SMNVEV come from the germline V gene (reference sequence). DNA for the CDR3: TGTGCCAGCAGTTTATCTAGCGGACTAGCGGGGAGAAGGGAGGCGAATGAGCAGTTCTTC. Residues: CASSLSSGLAGRREANEQFF.

V usage is TRBV4-3 and J usage is TRBJ2-2; unclear D gene. Germline V gene data show CDR1 as LGHNA and CDR2 as YSLEER. The V end lost 4 bases, the J end lost 3 bases, and 9 bases lay between the germline ends. This CDR3 is built from 14 residues. CDR3 region: CASSPRSYTGELFF. Written as DNA, the CDR3 is TGCGCCAGCAGCCCGCGATCGTACACCGGGGAGCTGTTTTTT.

The J gene is TRBJ2-3, the V gene TRBV29-1, with 8 bases identical to TRBD2. Per germline, CDR1 SQVTM and CDR2 ANQGSEA. The length of the CDR3 is 15 residues. J gave up 0 bases and V 6 bases, and 8 bases lay outside the gene matches. Here the CDR3 DNA reads TGCAGCGTAGCTCAAGCGGGAGAGAGCACAGATACGCAGTATTTT. It translates to CSVAQAGESTDTQYF.

In nucleotides, the CDR3 is TGCAGTGCTGCGTCGGGACTAGCGGGATTAAGGGGAGATACGCAGTATTTT. It yields the protein CSAASGLAGLRGDTQYF. The chain carries TRBV20-1 and TRBJ2-3; TRBD2 matches 13 bases. This CDR3 region has 17 residues. Germline lookup yields CDR1 DFQATT and CDR2 SNEGSKA (reference sequence). Trimming at V came to 5 bases and at J to 5 bases, leaving 13 bases not matched to a gene.

The rearrangement uses TRBV7-3 and TRBJ2-1; 8 nucleotides align to TRBD2. V was clipped by 4 bases and J by 7 bases; unmatched bases: 9. Germline loops: CDR1 SGHTA, CDR2 FQGTGA. The CDR3 is 15 residues long. The CDR3 nucleotides are TGTGCCAGCAGCTCCGGGGGGGCAGGTGGGAATGAGCAGTTCTTC. It yields the protein CASSSGGAGGNEQFF.

The sample holds a few counts of this clonotype. J is TRBJ1-2 and V is TRBV7-9, with D possibly being TRBD1 (6 bases). V was cut by 3 bases and J by 2 bases, with 13 bases left in between. Germline assignment: CDR1 SEHNR and CDR2 FQNEAQ (reference sequence). This CDR3 region has 15 residues. The CDR3 bases are TGTGCCAGCAGCTTGGGCCGGACAGAGAACTATGGCTACACCTTC. It specifies CASSLGRTENYGYTF. Combining the CDR3 with reference TRBV7-9 and TRBJ1-2 gives the whole variable domain DTGVSQNPRHKITKRGQNVTFRCDPISEHNRLYWYRQTLGQGPEFLTYFQNEAQLEKSRLLSDRFSAERPKGSFSTLEIQRTEQGDSAMYLCASSLGRTENYGYTFGSGTRLTVV.

This clonotype has just a few counts. The chain is built from TRBV29-1 and TRBJ2-7; 7 nucleotides agree with TRBD1. With V trimmed by 4 bases and J by 3 bases, 9 bases remained unmatched. Looked up from germline, CDR1 is SQVTM and CDR2 is ANQGSEA. This CDR3 region has 14 residues. CDR3 DNA: TGCAGCGTTGCGTTCTCGGCAGGGGGCTACGAGCAGTACTTC. Its protein is CSVAFSAGGYEQYF.

CDR3 bases: TGTGCCAGCAGCGTAGCCGGGGACAGGGCGACCTACGAGCAGTACTTC. Encoded protein: CASSVAGDRATYEQYF. This rearrangement joins TRBV9 to TRBJ2-7; 9 nucleotides agree with TRBD1. The germline CDR1 and CDR2 sequences are SGDLS and YYNGEE. Trimming removed 0 bases from V and 2 bases from J; junction bases left unmatched: 6. The CDR3 runs 16 residues.

This chain links TRBV11-1 with TRBJ2-1; TRBD2 matches at 10 bases. This CDR3 is built from 15 residues. V lost 5 bases to trimming and J lost 2 bases; unmatched junction nucleotides: 3. Germline V gene lookup returns CDR1 SGHAT and CDR2 FQDESV (reference sequence). The CDR3 DNA reads TGTGCCAGCAGCAGCGGGAGGGATACCTACAATGAGCAGTTCTTC. Protein sequence: CASSSGRDTYNEQFF. Full variable domain (remainder filled in from reference TRBV11-1 and TRBJ2-1): EAEVAQSPRYKITEKSQAVAFWCDPISGHATLYWYRQILGQGPELLVQFQDESVVDDSQLPKDRFSAERLKGVDSTLKIQPAELGDSAMYLCASSSGRDTYNEQFFGPGTRLTVL.

This clonotype has just a few counts. The chain links TRBV5-1 to TRBJ2-5; possibly TRBD2 for D (5 bases). Germline V gene data show CDR1 as SGHRS and CDR2 as YFSETQ. V lost 4 bases and J 6 bases, leaving 16 bases between the germline ends. This CDR3 has 14 residues. As DNA, the CDR3 is TGCGCCAGCAGCCCACCCGAAACGGGGAAGACCCAGTACTTC. Protein product: CASSPPETGKTQYF.

Ten or more counts support this clonotype. V and J are TRBV6-6 and TRBJ1-1, with D tentatively TRBD1 (5 bases). Germline CDR1 and CDR2: MNHNY and SVGAGI (reference sequence). The CDR3 sequence is 14 residues long. V was cut by 5 bases and J by 1 base, with 11 bases left in between. In DNA, the CDR3 is TGTGCCAGCAGTCCCATGGGGGGGAACACTGAAGCTTTCTTT. It codes for CASSPMGGNTEAFF.

V usage is TRBV7-2 and J usage is TRBJ2-7, with D possibly TRBD1 on 6 matching bases. CDR1 and CDR2 (germline): SGHTA, FQGNSA. Trimming took off 6 bases at V and 0 bases at J, with 15 bases between the two ends. The CDR3 sequence is 15 residues long. The CDR3 DNA is TGTGCCAGCAGAGACCCGGGACACTTCTCCTACGAGCAGTACTTC. Protein: CASRDPGHFSYEQYF.

In this sample, this clonotype turned up a few times. The rearrangement links TRBV7-2 to TRBJ1-5; TRBD1 aligns across 7 bases. J was trimmed by 4 bases and V by 2 bases; bases with no gene match: 5. The CDR3 spans 15 residues. CDR1 is SGHTA and CDR2 is FQGNSA in the germline V gene. The CDR3 is CASSLLQGRNQPQHF. The CDR3 DNA sequence: TGTGCCAGCAGCTTATTACAGGGGAGGAATCAGCCCCAGCATTTT.

The chain employs TRBV7-2 and TRBJ2-7; 7 nucleotides line up with TRBD2. V shed 1 base, J shed 2 bases, and the junction held 5 bases outside the gene matches. CDR1 is SGHTA, CDR2 FQGNSA, per germline. This CDR3 contains 15 residues. CDR3 sequence reads: CASSLGQGLTYEQYF. The DNA for the CDR3 is TGTGCCAGCAGCTTAGGGCAGGGACTAACCTACGAGCAGTACTTC.

The chain combines TRBV10-3 with TRBJ1-4; 8 bases map to TRBD1. With 3 bases clipped from V and 3 bases from J, the junction kept 3 bases outside the gene matches. The CDR3 contains 15 residues. The V gene's germline CDR1 is ENHRY and CDR2 SYGVKD. The DNA for the CDR3 is TGTGCCATCAGTGATTCGACAGGGGCTAATGAAAAACTGTTTTTT. This sequence encodes CAISDSTGANEKLFF.

With regard to this clonotype: The junction shows a germline mismatch at one end, possibly a read error. The rearrangement joins TRBV6-1 to TRBJ2-5, with D perhaps matching TRBD2 (6 bases). Per the germline V gene, CDR1 is MNHNS and CDR2 is SASEGT. The CDR3 loop spans 11 amino acids. The CDR3 loop reads CVSSLTGEQYF. The CDR3 DNA sequence: TGTGTCAGCAGTCTCACGGGAGAGCAGTACTTC.

The sample holds one count of this clonotype. The J gene is TRBJ1-1, the V gene TRBV7-2; 7 bases are a match to TRBD1. Germline CDR1 is SGHTA and CDR2 is FQGNSA. After removal of 5 bases from V and 1 base from J, the junction contained 4 bases not matched to a gene. The CDR3 sequence is 14 residues long. CDR3 in amino acids: CASSMGQKNTEAFF. The CDR3 nucleotides are TGTGCCAGCAGCATGGGACAGAAGAACACTGAAGCTTTCTTT.

On this clonotype itself: This may come from a read error, since a much larger clone is one base off. The chain joins TRBV29-1 to TRBJ2-1, with 7 bases that match TRBD1. CDR1 and CDR2 (germline): SQVTM, ANQGSEA. The CDR3 is made up of 14 amino acids. Trimming removed 3 bases from V and 6 bases from J; junction bases left unmatched: 8. The CDR3: CSVELGQEINEQFF. The CDR3 coding sequence is TGCAGCGTTGAGTTAGGACAGGAAATCAATGAGCAGTTCTTC.

CDR3 DNA sequence: TGTGCCAGCAGCAAACCGCTAGCGGCCTTGAGGTACTTC. Its protein product is CASSKPLAALRYF. J is TRBJ2-4 and V is TRBV21-1; TRBD2 was called by the table and not checked on the DNA. TRBV21-1 is reported as a pseudogene. There are 13 residues in the CDR3.

Turning to this clonotype: The junction departs from the called germline gene at one end, perhaps through a read error. The chain links TRBV20-1 to TRBJ1-3, with D possibly being TRBD1 (5 bases). From germline, CDR1 is DFQATT and CDR2 SNEGSKA (reference sequence). The CDR3 extends over 14 amino acids. CDR3 in amino acids: CSARLGGSGNTIYF. The CDR3 DNA sequence: TGTAGTGCTAGACTTGGGGGTTCTGGAAACACCATATATTTT.

This clonotype was seen a few times. The V call is TRBV2, the J call TRBJ2-3; the D gene is possibly TRBD1 (6 bases). V was cut by 6 bases and J by 0 bases, with 10 bases left in between. Germline V gene sequence: CDR1 SNHLY, CDR2 FYNNEI. This CDR3 region has 14 residues. The CDR3 here is CASRTGLSTDTQYF. CDR3 DNA: TGTGCCAGCAGGACAGGTTTGAGCACAGATACGCAGTATTTT.